The subject of this entry is one TCR beta chain. TCR beta CDR3 regions were amplified from RNA transcripts. The first-round RT-PCR employed HTBI primers together with the Qiagen OneStep RT-PCR kit. A multiplex PCR was then performed as the second round. TCRdb reanalysed the multiplex PCR reads using MiXCR and keeps one entry per CDR3 protein. The table has over a million distinct CDR3 sequences, about 35% seen once. The data derive from a study of Graves' ophthalmopathy and Graves' hyperthyroidism. CDR1 MGHDK and CDR2 SYGVNS come from the germline V gene. This CDR3 contains 17 residues. V gave up 2 bases and J gave up 5 bases; unmatched junction bases: 12. Clinical symptoms, serum thyroxine, TRAb, thyroid ultrasound and orbital computed tomography formed the basis of diagnosis.

The TCR comes from an adult man with Graves' hyperthyroidism. The gene calls are TRBV25-1 and TRBJ2-5; 9 bases fit TRBD2. The sample was peripheral blood or thyroid tissue (not recorded which). The CDR3 loop reads CASSEGGKAGGGETQYF. The CDR3 DNA is TGTGCCAGCAGTGAAGGAGGTAAAGCGGGAGGAGGTGAGACCCAGTACTTC.